The 7 T cell receptor beta chains below all came from one sample that was sequenced in a study of blood T cell repertoires in COVID-19. Assay used: immunoSEQ multiplex PCR; TCRdb lists only in-frame clones, some missing. The sample holds 100,000 to 150,000 clones, approximately 90% seen once. The source material was peripheral blood. Every receptor here comes from a man between 60 and 70 years old with COVID-19, enrolled during active disease.

The chain has TRBV7-9 and TRBJ2-3, with 8 bases aligning to TRBD2. J gave up 0 bases and V 7 bases, and 6 bases lay outside the gene matches. Germline V lookup: CDR1 SEHNR, CDR2 FQNEAQ (reference sequence). The CDR3 extends over 15 amino acids. The CDR3 protein is CASTLSGASTDTQYF. The CDR3 DNA is TGTGCCAGCACCCTTAGCGGGGCCAGCACAGATACGCAGTATTTT.

This clone was picked up one time. The chain links TRBV2 to TRBJ1-1, with D tentatively TRBD1 (6 bases). The CDR3 contains 14 residues. Germline CDR1 is SNHLY and CDR2 is FYNNEI. V lost 6 bases to trimming and J lost 7 bases, with 18 bases between them. CDR3 coding DNA: TGTGCCAGCAGGAGACAGGACGGTAGAGATGAAGCTTTCTTT. Amino acid sequence: CASRRQDGRDEAFF.

This chain connects TRBV6-6 to TRBJ2-7; perhaps TRBD1 as D (5 bases). The CDR3 covers 15 residues. The germline V and J ends were trimmed by 6 bases and 0 bases, with 15 bases remaining between them. CDR1 is MNHNY, CDR2 SVGAGI, per germline (reference sequence). The CDR3 DNA follows: TGTGCCAGCAGGCTCAGGACACAGAGCTCCTACGAGCAGTACTTC. This codes for CASRLRTQSSYEQYF.

In nucleotides, the CDR3 is TGTGCCATCAGTGAGTCTCAGACTAGCGGGGGGGCCAGAGAGCAGTACTTC. Translating it yields CAISESQTSGGAREQYF. This rearrangement joins TRBV10-3 to TRBJ2-7; TRBD2 matches 14 bases. CDR1 and CDR2 (germline): ENHRY, SYGVKD. CDR3 length: 17 residues. J was trimmed by 7 bases and V by 0 bases; bases with no gene match: 8.

The rearrangement links TRBV28 to TRBJ2-6; TRBD1 aligns across 9 bases. V shed 4 bases, J shed 4 bases, and the junction held 5 bases outside the gene matches. CDR1 is MDHEN, CDR2 SYDVKM, per germline. This CDR3 spans 16 amino acids. CDR3 bases: TGTGCCAGCAGTTCCGACAGGGGGGCCGGGGCCAACGTCCTGACTTTC. This gives the protein CASSSDRGAGANVLTF. Using reference TRBV28 and TRBJ2-6 for the parts outside the CDR3, the full variable domain is DVKVTQSSRYLVKRTGEKVFLECVQDMDHENMFWYRQDPGLGLRLIYFSYDVKMKEKGDIPEGYSVSREKKERFSLILESASTNQTSMYLCASSSDRGAGANVLTFGAGSRLTVL.

The chain couples TRBV7-3 to TRBJ2-7; D perhaps matches TRBD1 (5 bases). Germline V gene lookup returns CDR1 SGHTA and CDR2 FQGTGA. This CDR3 has 15 residues. The V end was cut by 6 bases, the J end by 2 bases, with 17 bases between. The CDR3 DNA sequence: TGTGCCAGCAGATGGGGCTTGGGTGGGACCTACGAGCAGTACTTC. As protein: CASRWGLGGTYEQYF. Filled out from reference TRBV7-3 and TRBJ2-7, the complete variable domain reads GAGVSQTPSNKVTEKGKYVELRCDPISGHTALYWYRQSLGQGPEFLIYFQGTGAADDSGLPNDRFFAVRPEGSVSTLKIQRTERGDSAVYLCASRWGLGGTYEQYFGPGTRLTVT.

This chain uses TRBV11-2 with TRBJ2-5; maybe TRBD1 (5 bases). Germline V gene data show CDR1 as SGHAT and CDR2 as FQNNGV. The V end lost 5 bases, the J end lost 5 bases, and 24 bases lay between the germline ends. The CDR3 has 17 amino acids. CDR3 DNA: TGTGCCAGCAGCCAAACGTCACGTCAGGGCTATGGCGAGACCCAGTACTTC. It encodes CASSQTSRQGYGETQYF.